A selection of T cell receptor beta chains follows, all from one sample in a study of blood T cell repertoires in COVID-19. Clones were sequenced by immunoSEQ multiplex PCR, and TCRdb holds only the in-frame ones, with some missing. This sample carries a few hundred thousand clones, about 83% of them seen once, and the ten largest clones take over 0.95%. The sample consisted of peripheral blood. The receptor set was obtained from a woman aged 30 to 39 with COVID-19, enrolled during active disease. Both conserved end residues are part of each CDR3. Fields, in order: clone size, D gene, V gene, J gene, CDR3 DNA, CDR3 protein. A D gene is named only where the DNA matches it firmly. Some rows mark clone size as missing; the rest say once, few, many or name a class of expanded clone.

clone size: once; D gene: .; V gene: TRBV29-1; J gene: TRBJ2-3; CDR3 DNA: TGCAGCGTTGGGGGTTTCGGACAGACAGATACGCAGTATTTT; CDR3 protein: CSVGGFGQTDTQYF
clone size: .; D gene: .; V gene: TRBV2; J gene: TRBJ1-2; CDR3 DNA: TGTGCCAGCAGTGAAGCGAGCCAAACAGCTAACTATGGCTACACCTTC; CDR3 protein: CASSEASQTANYGYTF
clone size: .; D gene: .; V gene: TRBV18; J gene: TRBJ2-3; CDR3 DNA: TGTGCCAGCTCACCTGGCGGGACTGCTAGCACAGATACGCAGTATTTT; CDR3 protein: CASSPGGTASTDTQYF
clone size: .; D gene: .; V gene: TRBV14; J gene: TRBJ1-6; CDR3 DNA: TGTGCCAGCAGCCAAGATCGGGGATCGGGTTCACCCCTCCACTTT; CDR3 protein: CASSQDRGSGSPLHF
clone size: .; D gene: TRBD1; V gene: TRBV6-2/TRBV6-3; J gene: TRBJ2-7; CDR3 DNA: TGTGCCAGCAGCCGGACAGGGGGTTACTCCGAGCAGTACTTC; CDR3 protein: CASSRTGGYSEQYF
clone size: .; D gene: TRBD2; V gene: TRBV18; J gene: TRBJ2-3; CDR3 DNA: TGTGCCAGCTCACCAAAAGCGGGGGGCTCTGATACGCAGTATTTT; CDR3 protein: CASSPKAGGSDTQYF
clone size: .; D gene: .; V gene: TRBV7-3; J gene: TRBJ2-3; CDR3 DNA: TGTGCCAGCAGCCGATCCGGGGTGGCGGGCACAGATACGCAGTATTTT; CDR3 protein: CASSRSGVAGTDTQYF
clone size: few; D gene: TRBD2; V gene: TRBV7-2; J gene: TRBJ2-7; CDR3 DNA: TGTGCCAGCAGCCCATCTAGCGGCGAAATCTACGAGCAGTACTTC; CDR3 protein: CASSPSSGEIYEQYF
clone size: .; D gene: TRBD2; V gene: TRBV5-4; J gene: TRBJ2-3; CDR3 DNA: TGTGCCAGCAGTATGGCTAGCGGGAGGGCCGGAACAGATACGCAGTATTTT; CDR3 protein: CASSMASGRAGTDTQYF
clone size: .; D gene: TRBD2; V gene: TRBV5-1; J gene: TRBJ2-5; CDR3 DNA: TGCGCCAGCAGCCCGGAACTAGCGGGGGGACCCCAGTACTTC; CDR3 protein: CASSPELAGGPQYF
clone size: few; D gene: .; V gene: TRBV6-4; J gene: TRBJ2-2; CDR3 DNA: TGTGCCAGCAGTGAGGACACGGACACCGGGGAGCTGTTTTTT; CDR3 protein: CASSEDTDTGELFF
clone size: once; D gene: .; V gene: TRBV30; J gene: TRBJ2-7; CDR3 DNA: TGTGCCTGGAGTACAGTTCCGAGCTCCTACGAGCAGTACTTC; CDR3 protein: CAWSTVPSSYEQYF
clone size: .; D gene: TRBD2; V gene: TRBV11-2; J gene: TRBJ2-3; CDR3 DNA: TGTGCCAGCAGCCTGGGACTAGGAAAAGGCCCTAGCACAGATACGCAGTATTTT; CDR3 protein: CASSLGLGKGPSTDTQYF
clone size: .; D gene: .; V gene: TRBV4-1; J gene: TRBJ1-1; CDR3 DNA: TGCGCCAGCAGCCCCGACAGTGGCGCCACTGAAGCTTTCTTT; CDR3 protein: CASSPDSGATEAFF
clone size: .; D gene: TRBD1; V gene: TRBV2; J gene: TRBJ2-5; CDR3 DNA: TGTGCCAGCAGAGCCGGGACAGGGAAACAACAAGAGACCCAGTACTTC; CDR3 protein: CASRAGTGKQQETQYF
clone size: .; D gene: TRBD1; V gene: TRBV6-2/TRBV6-3; J gene: TRBJ2-7; CDR3 DNA: TGTGCCAGCAGTCCACGGGGACAGACCACCTACGAGCAGTACTTC; CDR3 protein: CASSPRGQTTYEQYF
clone size: once; D gene: .; V gene: TRBV30; J gene: TRBJ2-6; CDR3 DNA: TGTGCCTGGAGTCCAGGGGTCGGGGCCAACGTCCTGACTTTC; CDR3 protein: CAWSPGVGANVLTF
clone size: .; D gene: .; V gene: TRBV10-3; J gene: TRBJ2-2; CDR3 DNA: TGTGCCATCAGTGAGTCGGACACGGGGGACACCGGGGAGCTGTTTTTT; CDR3 protein: CAISESDTGDTGELFF
clone size: .; D gene: TRBD2; V gene: TRBV29-1; J gene: TRBJ2-7; CDR3 DNA: TGCAGCGTTGAATGGGCTAGCGGGGGATATTACGAGCAGTACTTC; CDR3 protein: CSVEWASGGYYEQYF
clone size: .; D gene: .; V gene: TRBV9; J gene: TRBJ1-1; CDR3 DNA: TGTGCCAGCAGCGTAGGACTCGGGGGCACTGAAGCTTTCTTT; CDR3 protein: CASSVGLGGTEAFF
clone size: .; D gene: .; V gene: TRBV9; J gene: TRBJ2-1; CDR3 DNA: TGTGCCAGCAGCTCACGGACAGACTACAATGAGCAGTTCTTC; CDR3 protein: CASSSRTDYNEQFF
clone size: .; D gene: .; V gene: TRBV2; J gene: TRBJ1-3; CDR3 DNA: TGTGCCAGCAGTGAAACAGGCTCTGGAAACACCATATATTTT; CDR3 protein: CASSETGSGNTIYF
clone size: .; D gene: .; V gene: TRBV5-1; J gene: TRBJ2-1; CDR3 DNA: TGCGCCAGCAGCTTGTCCACAGCGGTTCTCAATGAGCAGTTCTTC; CDR3 protein: CASSLSTAVLNEQFF
clone size: .; D gene: TRBD1; V gene: TRBV7-6; J gene: TRBJ2-7; CDR3 DNA: TGTGCCAGCAGCTACGGGACAGGGGTTTCCTACGAGCAGTACTTC; CDR3 protein: CASSYGTGVSYEQYF
clone size: .; D gene: .; V gene: TRBV6-6; J gene: TRBJ2-7; CDR3 DNA: TGTGCCAGCAGTTACACCCCAGCCAGGGACGAGCAGTACTTC; CDR3 protein: CASSYTPARDEQYF
clone size: once; D gene: .; V gene: TRBV19; J gene: TRBJ2-5; CDR3 DNA: TGTGCCAGTAGTTTTGGACAGCGGGGAGAGACCCAGTACTTC; CDR3 protein: CASSFGQRGETQYF
clone size: .; D gene: .; V gene: TRBV4-3; J gene: TRBJ2-3; CDR3 DNA: TGCGCCAGCAGCCAATACGTAGTGTCCTCAGGATCCGCAGATACGCAGTATTTT; CDR3 protein: CASSQYVVSSGSADTQYF
clone size: .; D gene: TRBD1; V gene: TRBV2; J gene: TRBJ1-1; CDR3 DNA: TGTGCCAGCAATCGGGACAGAAACACTGAAGCTTTCTTT; CDR3 protein: CASNRDRNTEAFF
clone size: once; D gene: TRBD1; V gene: TRBV5-4; J gene: TRBJ1-1; CDR3 DNA: TGTGCCAGCAGCTTGTACAGGGGTGAAGCTTTCTTT; CDR3 protein: CASSLYRGEAFF
clone size: .; D gene: TRBD1; V gene: TRBV2; J gene: TRBJ1-5; CDR3 DNA: TGTGCCAGCACGGGGGACAGGGCGGATCAGCCCCAGCATTTT; CDR3 protein: CASTGDRADQPQHF
clone size: few; D gene: .; V gene: TRBV18; J gene: TRBJ2-1; CDR3 DNA: TGTGCCAGCTCACCACTTGAGGGAAGCTCCTACAATGAGCAGTTCTTC; CDR3 protein: CASSPLEGSSYNEQFF
clone size: .; D gene: TRBD1; V gene: TRBV5-1; J gene: TRBJ2-5; CDR3 DNA: TGCGCCAGCAGCTACTCCGGGACAGCACAAGAGACCCAGTACTTC; CDR3 protein: CASSYSGTAQETQYF
clone size: .; D gene: .; V gene: TRBV6-4; J gene: TRBJ2-7; CDR3 DNA: TGTGCCAGCAGTGACTGCAGGGGTATAAGTTATGGCGGGCATCTTTACGAGCAGTACTTC; CDR3 protein: CASSDCRGISYGGHLYEQYF
clone size: once; D gene: .; V gene: TRBV4-3; J gene: TRBJ1-1; CDR3 DNA: TGCGCCAGCAGCCAAGACTGGTTGGCAGGAAGATCTGAAGCTTTCTTT; CDR3 protein: CASSQDWLAGRSEAFF
clone size: few; D gene: TRBD1; V gene: TRBV19; J gene: TRBJ1-5; CDR3 DNA: TGTGCCAGTAGTTTCCTACAGGGGGCCTTCGGCAATCAGCCCCAGCATTTT; CDR3 protein: CASSFLQGAFGNQPQHF
clone size: .; D gene: TRBD1; V gene: TRBV6-2/TRBV6-3; J gene: TRBJ1-5; CDR3 DNA: TGTGCCAGCAGTTACGCGACAGGGGGCGGGCAGCCCCAGCATTTT; CDR3 protein: CASSYATGGGQPQHF
clone size: .; D gene: TRBD2; V gene: TRBV5-4; J gene: TRBJ2-3; CDR3 DNA: TGTGCCAGCAGCTTGCGCCAGCGGGGGCCAACAGATACGCAGTATTTT; CDR3 protein: CASSLRQRGPTDTQYF
clone size: .; D gene: TRBD1; V gene: TRBV9; J gene: TRBJ1-1; CDR3 DNA: TGTGCCAGCAGCGCCCAGACAGGGGAATGGTCCACTGAAGCTTTCTTT; CDR3 protein: CASSAQTGEWSTEAFF
clone size: few; D gene: TRBD2; V gene: TRBV6-4; J gene: TRBJ2-3; CDR3 DNA: TGTGCCAGCAGTGACTCTGCGGGGGGGGATACAGATACGCAGTATTTT; CDR3 protein: CASSDSAGGDTDTQYF
clone size: .; D gene: .; V gene: TRBV6-5; J gene: TRBJ1-3; CDR3 DNA: TGTGCCAGCAGCGCGAGAGGAAACACCATATATTTT; CDR3 protein: CASSARGNTIYF
clone size: .; D gene: .; V gene: TRBV4-1; J gene: TRBJ2-7; CDR3 DNA: TGCGCCAGCAGCCAAGGACGGGACATAGTCTCCTACGAGCAGTACTTC; CDR3 protein: CASSQGRDIVSYEQYF